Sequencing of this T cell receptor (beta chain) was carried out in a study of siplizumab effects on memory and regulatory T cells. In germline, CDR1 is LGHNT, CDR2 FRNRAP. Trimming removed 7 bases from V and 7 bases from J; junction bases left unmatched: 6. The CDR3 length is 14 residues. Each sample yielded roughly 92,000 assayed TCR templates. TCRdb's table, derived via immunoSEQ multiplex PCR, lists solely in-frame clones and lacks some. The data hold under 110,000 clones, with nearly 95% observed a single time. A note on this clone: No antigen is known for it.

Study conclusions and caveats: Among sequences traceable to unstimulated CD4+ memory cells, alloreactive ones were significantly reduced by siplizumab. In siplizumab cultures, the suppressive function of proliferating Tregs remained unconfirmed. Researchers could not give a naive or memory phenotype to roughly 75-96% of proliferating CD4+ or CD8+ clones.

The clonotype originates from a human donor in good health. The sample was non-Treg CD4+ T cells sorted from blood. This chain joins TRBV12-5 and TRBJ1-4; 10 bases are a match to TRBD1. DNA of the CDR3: TGTGCTAGTGCCTCGACAGGGGGCACTGAAAAACTGTTTTTT. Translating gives CASASTGGTEKLFF.